These 21 T cell receptor beta chains originate from one sample sequenced in a study of graft-versus-host responses after intestinal transplantation. The antigens these receptors bind are not known. Here immunoSEQ multiplex PCR was the method, and the copy in TCRdb shows in-frame clones only, minus some. This sample carries 100,000 or so clones, about 90% of them seen once, and the ten largest clones take about 0.95%. The source material was unstimulated CD4+ T cells sorted from spleen or lymph node cells, sampled before transplant. Receptors were obtained from a human donor who was the organ donor for an intestinal transplant.

This sequence joins TRBV27 and TRBJ1-6; D unclear. The CDR3 totals 14 residues. Germline values: CDR1 MNHEY, CDR2 SMNVEV (reference sequence). V lost 0 bases and J 4 bases, leaving 4 bases between the germline ends. The CDR3 here is CASSLSGYNSPLHF. As DNA, the CDR3 is TGTGCCAGCAGTTTATCCGGGTATAATTCACCCCTCCACTTT.

This chain joins TRBV6-1 and TRBJ2-7; D unclear. This CDR3 is built from 11 residues. V lost 2 bases and J 5 bases, leaving 4 bases between the germline ends. Germline assignment: CDR1 MNHNS and CDR2 SASEGT. The CDR3 loop is CASSERNEQYF. The CDR3 nucleotides read TGTGCCAGCAGTGAACGAAACGAGCAGTACTTC.

The V call is TRBV6-1, the J call TRBJ1-6; 8 bases map to TRBD1. The germline V gene encodes CDR1 MNHNS and CDR2 SASEGT. V shed 6 bases, J shed 5 bases, and the junction held 6 bases outside the gene matches. The CDR3 extends over 15 amino acids. The CDR3: CASRTGQGNNSPLHF. In DNA, the CDR3 is TGTGCCAGCAGGACCGGACAGGGCAATAATTCACCCCTCCACTTT.

The chain employs TRBV19 and TRBJ1-2, with D uncertain. Trimming took off 6 bases at V and 0 bases at J, with 5 bases between the two ends. The germline V gene has CDR1 LNHDA and CDR2 SQIVND (reference sequence). The CDR3 has 12 amino acids. The CDR3 bases are TGTGCCAGTAGAAGGTCTAACTATGGCTACACCTTC. Translation: CASRRSNYGYTF.

The gene calls are TRBV7-6 and TRBJ1-4; 7 bases are shared with TRBD1. Germline V gene lookup returns CDR1 SGHVS and CDR2 FNYEAQ. This CDR3 is built from 19 residues. The junction had 14 bases not matched to a gene; V was cut back by 1 base and J by 3 bases. The CDR3 loop is CASSLGATGQTQSNEKLFF. The CDR3 nucleotides read TGTGCCAGCAGCTTAGGGGCGACGGGACAGACACAATCTAATGAAAAACTGTTTTTT.

This rearrangement joins TRBV4-1 to TRBJ2-1; 8 nucleotides match TRBD2. With 4 bases clipped from V and 9 bases from J, the junction kept 14 bases outside the gene matches. CDR1 and CDR2 from the germline V gene are MGHRA and YSYEKL. The CDR3 extends over 16 amino acids. CDR3 nucleotides: TGCGCCAGCAGCCCCCGGGGGGGTTGGATTATGCTTGAGCAGTTCTTC. Its translation: CASSPRGGWIMLEQFF.

The chain has TRBV4-1 and TRBJ2-3; maybe TRBD2 (7 bases). The CDR3 runs 14 residues. The V end was cut by 5 bases, the J end by 2 bases, with 11 bases between. Germline values: CDR1 MGHRA, CDR2 YSYEKL. The CDR3 DNA reads as TGCGCCAGCAGCAGGGGGGGCTACACAGATACGCAGTATTTT. It codes for CASSRGGYTDTQYF.

J is TRBJ1-4 and V is TRBV7-2, with 10 bases that match TRBD1. The CDR3 length is 15 residues. The J segment lost 7 bases and the V segment lost 5 bases, leaving 7 bases of the junction unmatched. Germline loops: CDR1 SGHTA, CDR2 FQGNSA. CDR3 sequence reads: CASSKRQGAPEKLFF. The CDR3 nucleotides are TGTGCCAGCAGCAAAAGACAGGGGGCGCCTGAAAAACTGTTTTTT.

The genes are TRBV5-4 and TRBJ2-2; D is uncertain. Trimming took 0 bases from V and 1 from J, leaving 7 bases between them. The CDR3 length is 15 residues. Germline assignment: CDR1 SGHNT and CDR2 YYREEE (reference sequence). This CDR3 reads CASSLEPGNTGELFF. Written as DNA, the CDR3 is TGTGCCAGCAGCTTGGAACCAGGGAACACCGGGGAGCTGTTTTTT.

This chain's CDR3 is CASSRGRENQPQHF. The CDR3, as DNA: TGTGCCAGCTCACGGGGACGGGAAAATCAGCCCCAGCATTTT. This chain connects TRBV18 to TRBJ1-5; D may be TRBD1 (5 bases). The V end was cut by 4 bases, the J end by 4 bases, with 11 bases between. The CDR3 contains 14 residues. Germline V gene lookup returns CDR1 KGHSH and CDR2 LQKENI.

This sequence joins TRBV19 and TRBJ2-1; tentative D call: TRBD2 (5 bases). The length of the CDR3 is 9 residues. CDR1 is LNHDA and CDR2 is SQIVND in the germline V gene (reference sequence). V was pared by 11 bases and J by 8 bases, with 7 bases between. Here the CDR3 DNA reads TGTGCCGCCGGGGATGAGCAGTTCTTC. Translating gives CAAGDEQFF. Looking up the rest from reference TRBV19 and TRBJ2-1 gives the full variable domain: DGGITQSPKYLFRKEGQNVTLSCEQNLNHDAMYWYRQDPGQGLRLIYYSQIVNDFQKGDIAEGYSVSREKKESFPLTVTSAQKNPTAFYLCAAGDEQFFGPGTRLTVL.

The J gene is TRBJ2-3, the V gene TRBV11-3; the match to TRBD2 covers 11 bases. CDR1 is SGHNT, CDR2 YENEEA, per germline. The CDR3 sequence is 16 residues long. Trimming cost V 0 bases and J 6 bases; bases outside gene matches: 5. Here the CDR3 reads CASSLDGPSGGDTQYF. The CDR3 region has the DNA TGTGCCAGCAGCTTAGATGGGCCTAGCGGGGGGGATACGCAGTATTTT.

DNA of the CDR3: TGTGCCAGCAGTCCCTGGGCCGGGGAGCAGTACTTC. This encodes CASSPWAGEQYF. This chain uses TRBV6-1 with TRBJ2-7; no clear D. CDR3 size: 12 residues. Germline V lookup: CDR1 MNHNS, CDR2 SASEGT. Trimming shortened V by 5 bases and J by 7 bases, and 12 bases separated the two germline ends.

The chain links TRBV2 to TRBJ2-2, with 9 bases fitting TRBD2. J lost 8 bases, V lost 8 bases, and 15 bases had no gene match. CDR1 is SNHLY and CDR2 is FYNNEI in the germline V gene. This CDR3 comprises 16 residues. CDR3 sequence: CASATTGTSLGGELFF. The CDR3 DNA follows: TGTGCCAGCGCCACTACCGGGACTAGCTTGGGAGGGGAGCTGTTTTTT.

This chain joins TRBV27 and TRBJ1-4, with D hard to call. V lost 6 bases, J lost 10 bases, and 9 bases lay in between. The CDR3 totals 11 residues. Germline V lookup: CDR1 MNHEY, CDR2 SMNVEV (reference sequence). The CDR3 loop reads CASSEAGKLFF. The CDR3 region has the DNA TGTGCCAGCAGCGAGGCGGGAAAACTGTTTTTT.

V and J are TRBV12-1 and TRBJ2-7; TRBD2, the table's D call, lacks a check against the DNA. TRBV12-1 is assigned pseudogene status. CDR3 length: 17 amino acids. The CDR3 region is CASSFVCAGKSSYEQYF. Written as DNA, the CDR3 is TGTGCCAGCAGCTTTGTTTGTGCGGGGAAGTCCTCCTACGAGCAGTACTTC.

The chain links TRBV28 to TRBJ2-3; weak D call: TRBD1 (6 bases). V lost 6 bases, J lost 1 base, and 11 bases lay in between. The CDR3 sequence is 14 residues long. Germline CDR1 is MDHEN and CDR2 is SYDVKM. CDR3 residues: CASRPAGGTDTQYF. The CDR3 DNA reads as TGTGCCAGCAGGCCCGCAGGGGGCACAGATACGCAGTATTTT.

This clone appeared a few times. The V call is TRBV6-1, the J call TRBJ2-2, with a weak D call TRBD1 (5 bases). The CDR3 has 12 residues. CDR1 and CDR2 from the germline V gene are MNHNS and SASEGT. Trimming removed 7 bases at V and 6 bases at J, with 9 bases between. Written as DNA, the CDR3 is TGTGCCAGCACCAGGGTTCCCGGGGAGCTGTTTTTT. Its translation is CASTRVPGELFF.

The chain has TRBV30 and TRBJ2-2, with no clear D. Germline CDR1 is GTSNPN and CDR2 is SVGIG (reference sequence). This CDR3 region has 15 residues. The V end lost 2 bases, the J end lost 1 base, and 11 bases lay between the germline ends. The CDR3 reads CAWSSMRQNTGELFF. CDR3 sequence (DNA): TGTGCCTGGAGTTCAATGCGGCAGAACACCGGGGAGCTGTTTTTT.

Note on this clone: Other DNA variants within this sample encode the same CDR3. J is TRBJ2-5 and V is TRBV28; D not resolved. Germline CDR1 is MDHEN and CDR2 is SYDVKM. Trimming pared 6 bases from V and 0 bases from J, leaving 8 bases between. This CDR3 region has 13 residues. The CDR3 nucleotides are TGTGCCAGCAGCTTACTGTACCAAGAGACCCAGTACTTC. This sequence encodes CASSLLYQETQYF.

The CDR3 region is CASSPGQLWGQPQHF. The CDR3 DNA follows: TGTGCCAGCTCACCAGGGCAGCTCTGGGGTCAGCCCCAGCATTTT. The chain recombines TRBV18 with TRBJ1-5; D is ambiguous. Trimming removed 2 bases from V and 6 bases from J, with 14 bases in between. CDR1 is KGHSH, CDR2 LQKENI, per germline. The CDR3 spans 15 residues. The full variable domain, rest sourced from reference TRBV18 and TRBJ1-5, is NAGVMQNPRHLVRRRGQEARLRCSPMKGHSHVYWYRQLPEEGLKFMVYLQKENIIDESGMPKERFSAEFPKEGPSILRIQQVVRGDSAAYFCASSPGQLWGQPQHFGDGTRLSIL.